Listed here is a single TCR beta chain. Its antigen remains unidentified. Each sample's input was 250 ng genomic DNA, some 34,000 genome equivalents. This entry belongs to a study of T cell clusters in autoimmune cytopenias. This CDR3 comprises 15 residues. In germline, CDR1 is SGHNT, CDR2 YYREEE (reference sequence). Study-level points and caveats: No experiment has yet validated the function of the T cell clusters defined in silico. A dominant lymphoma-associated repertoire apparently masked the cluster-lack signature in secondary cytopenia versus chronic lymphocytic leukemia. Clustering suggested that physiological T cell clusters were missing in primary autoimmune cytopenia patients.

One tube held mixed TRB-A and TRB-B primer pools for touch-down PCR. TCRdb reanalyzed the multiplex PCR reads, giving one entry per CDR3 protein sequence and no DNA. The ten top clones account for around 5%, within a sample of more than 7,500 distinct CDR3 sequences. The sequenced sample was peripheral blood. The rearrangement uses TRBV5-4 and TRBJ2-1; with no DNA, the TCRdb D assignment of TRBD2 cannot be verified. This TCR came from a human donor with an autoimmune cytopenia or autoimmune hepatitis (not recorded which). CDR3: CASSLRLAGPNEQFF.